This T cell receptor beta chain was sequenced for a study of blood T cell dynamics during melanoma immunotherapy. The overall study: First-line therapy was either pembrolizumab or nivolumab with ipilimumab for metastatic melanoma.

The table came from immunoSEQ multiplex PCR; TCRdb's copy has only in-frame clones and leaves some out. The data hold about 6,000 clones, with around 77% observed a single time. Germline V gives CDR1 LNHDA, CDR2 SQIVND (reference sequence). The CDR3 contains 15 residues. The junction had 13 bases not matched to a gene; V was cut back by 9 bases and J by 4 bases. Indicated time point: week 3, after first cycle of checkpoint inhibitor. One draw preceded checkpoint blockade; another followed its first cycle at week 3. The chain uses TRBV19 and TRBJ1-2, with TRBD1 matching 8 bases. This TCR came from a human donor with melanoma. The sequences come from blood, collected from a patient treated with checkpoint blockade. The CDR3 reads CASRPGQAIFYGYTF. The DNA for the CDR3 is TGTGCCAGCAGGCCGGGACAGGCGATTTTCTATGGCTACACCTTC.